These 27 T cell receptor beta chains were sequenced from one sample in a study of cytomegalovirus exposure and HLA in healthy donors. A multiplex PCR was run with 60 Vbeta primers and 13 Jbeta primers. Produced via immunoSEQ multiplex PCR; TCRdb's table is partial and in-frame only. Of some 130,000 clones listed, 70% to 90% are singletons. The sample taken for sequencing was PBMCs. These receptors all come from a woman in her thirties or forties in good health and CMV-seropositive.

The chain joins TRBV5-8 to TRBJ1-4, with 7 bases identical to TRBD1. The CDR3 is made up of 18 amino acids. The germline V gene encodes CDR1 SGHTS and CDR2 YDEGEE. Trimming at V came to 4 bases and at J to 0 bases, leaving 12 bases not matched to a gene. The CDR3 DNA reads TGTGCCAGCAGCGCCAGGCCGGGACAGAGAGCAACTAATGAAAAACTGTTTTTT. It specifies CASSARPGQRATNEKLFF.

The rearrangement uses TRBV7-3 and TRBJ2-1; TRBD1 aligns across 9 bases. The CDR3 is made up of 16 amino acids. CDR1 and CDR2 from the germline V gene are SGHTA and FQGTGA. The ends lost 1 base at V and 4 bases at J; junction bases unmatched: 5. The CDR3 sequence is CASSLKGTGSYNEQFF. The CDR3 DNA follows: TGTGCCAGCAGCTTAAAGGGGACAGGGTCGTACAATGAGCAGTTCTTC.

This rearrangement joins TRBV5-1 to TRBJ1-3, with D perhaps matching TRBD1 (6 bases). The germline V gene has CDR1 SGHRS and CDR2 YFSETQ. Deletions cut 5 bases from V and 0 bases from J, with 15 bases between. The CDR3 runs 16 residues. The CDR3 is CASRVDSAFSGNTIYF. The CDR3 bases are TGCGCCAGCAGGGTGGACAGCGCATTCTCTGGAAACACCATATATTTT. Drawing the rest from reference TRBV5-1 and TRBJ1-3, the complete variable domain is KAGVTQTPRYLIKTRGQQVTLSCSPISGHRSVSWYQQTPGQGLQFLFEYFSETQRNKGNFPGRFSGRQFSNSRSEMNVSTLELGDSALYLCASRVDSAFSGNTIYFGEGSWLTVV.

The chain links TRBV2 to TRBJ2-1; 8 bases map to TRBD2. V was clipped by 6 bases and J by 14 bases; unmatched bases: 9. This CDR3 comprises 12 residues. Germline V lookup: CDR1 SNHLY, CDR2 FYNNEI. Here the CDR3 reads CASRAPGGPKFF. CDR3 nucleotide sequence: TGTGCCAGCAGAGCTCCGGGAGGGCCAAAGTTCTTC.

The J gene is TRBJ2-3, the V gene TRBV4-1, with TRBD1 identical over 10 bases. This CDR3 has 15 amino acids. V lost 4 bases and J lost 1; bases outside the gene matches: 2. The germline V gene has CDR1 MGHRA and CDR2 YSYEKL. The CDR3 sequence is CASSPGQGGTDTQYF. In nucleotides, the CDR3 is TGCGCCAGCAGCCCTGGACAGGGGGGCACAGATACGCAGTATTTT.

The CDR3: CASSQRLAGLDEQYF. CDR3 DNA sequence: TGTGCCAGCAGCCAAAGACTAGCAGGATTGGACGAGCAGTACTTC. The chain combines TRBV11-2 with TRBJ2-7, with 7 bases fitting TRBD2. CDR1 and CDR2 from the germline V gene are SGHAT and FQNNGV. The J segment lost 5 bases and the V segment lost 5 bases, leaving 12 bases of the junction unmatched. This CDR3 spans 15 amino acids.

CDR3 sequence (DNA): TGCGCCAGCAGCTTAGCGGATAGCTCCTACGAGCAGTACTTC. Translating it yields CASSLADSSYEQYF. This chain connects TRBV5-1 to TRBJ2-7, with D possibly matching TRBD2 (5 bases). This CDR3 spans 14 amino acids. V lost 2 bases and J lost 0, with 9 bases in between. From germline, CDR1 is SGHRS and CDR2 YFSETQ. Variable domain in full (rest from reference TRBV5-1 and TRBJ2-7): KAGVTQTPRYLIKTRGQQVTLSCSPISGHRSVSWYQQTPGQGLQFLFEYFSETQRNKGNFPGRFSGRQFSNSRSEMNVSTLELGDSALYLCASSLADSSYEQYFGPGTRLTVT.

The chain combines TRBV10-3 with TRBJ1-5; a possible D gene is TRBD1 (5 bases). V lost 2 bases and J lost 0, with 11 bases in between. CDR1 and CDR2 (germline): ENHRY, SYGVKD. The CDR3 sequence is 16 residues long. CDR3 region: CAISEAGSYSNQPQHF. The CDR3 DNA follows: TGTGCCATCAGTGAGGCAGGGTCATATAGCAATCAGCCCCAGCATTTT.

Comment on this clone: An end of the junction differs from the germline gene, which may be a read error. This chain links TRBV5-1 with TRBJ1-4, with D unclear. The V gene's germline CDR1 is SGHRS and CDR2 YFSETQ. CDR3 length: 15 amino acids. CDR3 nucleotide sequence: TGCGCCGGCAGCTTGGCGTTGGCTGGCAATGAAAAACTGTTTTTT. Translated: CAGSLALAGNEKLFF.

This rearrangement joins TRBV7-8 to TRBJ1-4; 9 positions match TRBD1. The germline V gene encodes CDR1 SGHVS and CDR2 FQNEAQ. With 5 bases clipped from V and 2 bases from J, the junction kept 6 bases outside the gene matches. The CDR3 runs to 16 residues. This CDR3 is CASSRTGATTNEKLFF. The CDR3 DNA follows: TGTGCCAGCAGCAGGACAGGGGCGACGACTAATGAAAAACTGTTTTTT.

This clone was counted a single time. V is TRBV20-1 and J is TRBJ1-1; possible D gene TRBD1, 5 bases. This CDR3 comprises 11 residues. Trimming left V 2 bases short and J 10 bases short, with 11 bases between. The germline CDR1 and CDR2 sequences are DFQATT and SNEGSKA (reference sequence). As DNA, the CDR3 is TGCAGTGCTAGAAAAGGCGGGGGAGCTTTCTTT. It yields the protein CSARKGGGAFF.

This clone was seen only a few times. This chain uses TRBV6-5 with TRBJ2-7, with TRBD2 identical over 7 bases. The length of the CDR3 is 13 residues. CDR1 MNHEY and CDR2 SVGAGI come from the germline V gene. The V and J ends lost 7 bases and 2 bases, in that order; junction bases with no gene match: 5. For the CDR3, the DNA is TGTGCCAGCAAAGTAGCGGGCACCTACGAGCAGTACTTC. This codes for CASKVAGTYEQYF.

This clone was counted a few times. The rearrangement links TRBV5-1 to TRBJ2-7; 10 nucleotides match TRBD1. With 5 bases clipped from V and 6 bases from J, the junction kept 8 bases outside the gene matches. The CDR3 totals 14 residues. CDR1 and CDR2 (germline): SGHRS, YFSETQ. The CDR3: CASRGPGQGGEQYF. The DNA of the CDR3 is TGCGCCAGCAGGGGTCCCGGACAGGGGGGCGAGCAGTACTTC.

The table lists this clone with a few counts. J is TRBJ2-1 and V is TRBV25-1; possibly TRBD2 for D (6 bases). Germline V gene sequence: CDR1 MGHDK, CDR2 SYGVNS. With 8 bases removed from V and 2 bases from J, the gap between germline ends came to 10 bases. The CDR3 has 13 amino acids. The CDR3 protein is CASLSGAYNEQFF. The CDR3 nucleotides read TGTGCCAGCCTATCGGGGGCCTACAATGAGCAGTTCTTC.

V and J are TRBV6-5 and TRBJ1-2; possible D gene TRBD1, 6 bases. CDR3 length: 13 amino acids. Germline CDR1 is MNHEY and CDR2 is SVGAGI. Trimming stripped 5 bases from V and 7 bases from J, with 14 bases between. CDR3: CASSPTGLRGYTF. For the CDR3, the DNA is TGTGCCAGCAGTCCGACAGGTCTTCGTGGCTACACCTTC.

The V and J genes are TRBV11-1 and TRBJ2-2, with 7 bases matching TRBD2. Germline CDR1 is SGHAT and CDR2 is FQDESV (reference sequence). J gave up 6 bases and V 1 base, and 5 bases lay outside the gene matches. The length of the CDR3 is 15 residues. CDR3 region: CASSLVSGDSGELFF. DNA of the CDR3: TGTGCCAGCAGCTTAGTCAGCGGGGATTCCGGGGAGCTGTTTTTT.

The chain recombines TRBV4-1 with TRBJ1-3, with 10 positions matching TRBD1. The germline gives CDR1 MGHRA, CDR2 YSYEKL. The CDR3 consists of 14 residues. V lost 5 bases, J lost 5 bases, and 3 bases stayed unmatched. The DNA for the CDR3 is TGCGCCAGCAGCGGGACAGGGGAAAGAAACACCATATATTTT. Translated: CASSGTGERNTIYF.

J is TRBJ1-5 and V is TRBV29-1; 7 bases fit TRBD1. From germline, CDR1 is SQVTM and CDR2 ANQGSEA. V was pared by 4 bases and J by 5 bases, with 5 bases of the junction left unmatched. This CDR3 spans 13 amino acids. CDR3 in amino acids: CSVATGSDQPQHF. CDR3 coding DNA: TGCAGCGTTGCGACAGGGTCGGATCAGCCCCAGCATTTT.

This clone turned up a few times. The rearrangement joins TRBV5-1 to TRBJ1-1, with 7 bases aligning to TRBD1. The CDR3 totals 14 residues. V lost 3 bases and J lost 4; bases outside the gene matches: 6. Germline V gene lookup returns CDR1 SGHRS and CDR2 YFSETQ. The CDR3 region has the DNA TGCGCCAGCAGCTCGGGCAGGGGGAGCACTGAAGCTTTCTTT. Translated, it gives CASSSGRGSTEAFF.

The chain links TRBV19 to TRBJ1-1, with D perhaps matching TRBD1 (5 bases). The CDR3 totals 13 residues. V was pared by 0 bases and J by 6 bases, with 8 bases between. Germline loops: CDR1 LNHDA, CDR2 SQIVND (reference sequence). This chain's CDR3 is CASSIETVAEAFF. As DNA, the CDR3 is TGTGCCAGTAGTATAGAGACAGTTGCTGAAGCTTTCTTT.

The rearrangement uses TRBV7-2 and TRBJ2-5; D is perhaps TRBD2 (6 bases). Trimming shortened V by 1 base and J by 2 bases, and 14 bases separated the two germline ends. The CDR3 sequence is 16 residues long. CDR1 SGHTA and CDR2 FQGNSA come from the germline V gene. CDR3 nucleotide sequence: TGTGCCAGCAGCTTAGACATCTCTAGCGTTCAAGAGACCCAGTACTTC. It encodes CASSLDISSVQETQYF.

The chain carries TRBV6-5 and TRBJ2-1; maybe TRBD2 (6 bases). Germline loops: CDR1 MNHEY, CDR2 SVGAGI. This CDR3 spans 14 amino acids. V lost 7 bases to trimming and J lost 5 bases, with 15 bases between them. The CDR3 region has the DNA TGTGCCAGCAAAGTCTCCGGGGGACACAATGAGCAGTTCTTC. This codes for CASKVSGGHNEQFF.

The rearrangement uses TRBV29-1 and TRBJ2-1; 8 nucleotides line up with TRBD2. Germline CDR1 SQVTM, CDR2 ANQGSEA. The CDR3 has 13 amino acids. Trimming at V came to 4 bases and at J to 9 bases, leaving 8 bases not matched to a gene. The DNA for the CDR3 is TGCAGCGTTGGGGGATTAGCGGGAATTGAGCAGTTCTTC. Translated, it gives CSVGGLAGIEQFF.

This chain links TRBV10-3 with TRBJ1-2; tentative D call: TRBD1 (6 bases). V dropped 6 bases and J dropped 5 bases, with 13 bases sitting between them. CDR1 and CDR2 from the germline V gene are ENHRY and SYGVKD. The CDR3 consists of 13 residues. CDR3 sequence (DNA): TGTGCCATCAGCGCGGACAGTGCGTATGGCTACACCTTC. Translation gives CAISADSAYGYTF.

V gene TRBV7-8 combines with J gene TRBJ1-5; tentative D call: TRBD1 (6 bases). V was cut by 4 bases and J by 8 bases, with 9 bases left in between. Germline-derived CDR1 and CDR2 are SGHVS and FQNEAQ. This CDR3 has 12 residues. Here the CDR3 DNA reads TGTGCCAGCAGCTGGGACAAGAAGCCCCAGCATTTT. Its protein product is CASSWDKKPQHF.

CDR3 protein: CASSLTRGEQYF. In DNA form, the CDR3 reads TGTGCCAGCAGCTTGACTAGAGGCGAGCAGTACTTC. This chain uses TRBV5-4 with TRBJ2-7; D might be TRBD2 (5 bases). Trimming shortened V by 1 base and J by 6 bases, and 8 bases separated the two germline ends. Germline V gene sequence: CDR1 SGHNT, CDR2 YYREEE (reference sequence). This CDR3 has 12 amino acids. Full variable domain (missing parts from reference TRBV5-4 and TRBJ2-7): ETGVTQSPTHLIKTRGQQVTLRCSSQSGHNTVSWYQQALGQGPQFIFQYYREEENGRGNFPPRFSGLQFPNYSSELNVNALELDDSALYLCASSLTRGEQYFGPGTRLTVT.

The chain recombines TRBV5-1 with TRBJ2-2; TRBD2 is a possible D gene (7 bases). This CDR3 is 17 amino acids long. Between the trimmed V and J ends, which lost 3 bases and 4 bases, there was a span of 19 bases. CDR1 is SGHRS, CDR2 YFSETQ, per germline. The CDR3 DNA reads TGCGCCAGCAGCTCGCCATTTGGGGGGGCGGTCACCGGGGAGCTGTTTTTT. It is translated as CASSSPFGGAVTGELFF.